This T cell receptor (beta chain) was recovered during a study of regulatory T cells in long-lasting Graves disease. As for time point: newly diagnosed GD, antithyroid drugs for less than 3 months. RNA extracted from PBMCs served as the sequencing template. Recruitment took place at an endocrinology department in Xi'an, China. The CDR3 is 11 amino acids. Trimming took off 4 bases at V and 8 bases at J, with 11 bases between the two ends. Germline CDR1 reads GTSNPN; CDR2 reads SVGIG (reference sequence). Both iRepertoire HTBI primers and Arm-PCR of CDR3 regions were used to build the TCR beta libraries. TCRdb analysed the multiplex PCR reads with MiXCR anew, one entry per CDR3 protein. The sample consists of 520,000 or so distinct CDR3 sequences, around 11% of them appearing once. This clonotype was recorded many times. The sample was also linked to a second study, of T cells in Graves' hyperthyroidism and ophthalmopathy. That report notes: Patients between 18 and 65 years old had hyperthyroidism, newly diagnosed and lasting under 2 months.

The source material was peripheral blood mononuclear cells (PBMCs), sampled at new diagnosis, from a patient treated with antithyroid drugs. The sequence derives from a woman under 40 with Graves disease. V gene TRBV30 combines with J gene TRBJ1-2; no clear D. CDR3 DNA: TGTGCCTGGACCCGGGATCGCGGCTACACCTTC. The encoded protein is CAWTRDRGYTF.